These 31 T cell receptor beta chains originate from one sample sequenced in a study of neurological immune-mediated disorders. Time point in this sample: technical triplicate 2. TCRdb passed the 5' RACE reads through MiXCR, listing each CDR3 protein once. This repertoire shows about 59,000 distinct CDR3 sequences, approximately 25% found once; its top ten account for about 5%. The sequencing sample was made of PBMCs. The receptor source for this set is a man aged 55 to 70 with HTLV-1-associated myelopathy (HAM/TSP).

This clonotype was counted only a few times. This rearrangement joins TRBV20-1 to TRBJ2-1; 8 nucleotides agree with TRBD2. The junction had 6 bases not matched to a gene; V was cut back by 3 bases and J by 2 bases. Germline V CDR1 and CDR2: DFQATT, SNEGSKA (reference sequence). The length of the CDR3 is 15 residues. The DNA for the CDR3 is TGCAGTGCTAGCACTTTAGCGGGACCCTACAATGAGCAGTTCTTC. Translating it yields CSASTLAGPYNEQFF.

The V call is TRBV29-1, the J call TRBJ2-3; no clear D gene. CDR1 and CDR2 (germline): SQVTM, ANQGSEA. This CDR3 contains 13 residues. Deletions cut 6 bases from V and 4 bases from J, with 14 bases between. In nucleotides, the CDR3 is TGCAGCGTGGTAGGGATGGGATCAGATACGCAGTATTTT. Residues: CSVVGMGSDTQYF.

This clonotype has at least ten counts. V usage is TRBV20-1 and J usage is TRBJ2-1, with D perhaps TRBD1 (5 bases). The CDR3 extends over 13 amino acids. Trimming took 8 bases from V and 0 from J, leaving 11 bases between them. Germline CDR1 is DFQATT and CDR2 is SNEGSKA (reference sequence). The CDR3 DNA sequence: TGCAGTCATAACAGGCACTCCTACAATGAGCAGTTCTTC. This sequence encodes CSHNRHSYNEQFF.

In this sample, this clonotype turned up many times. The rearrangement joins TRBV7-8 to TRBJ2-3; D is unresolved. In germline, CDR1 is SGHVS, CDR2 FQNEAQ. Trimming took 1 base from V and 4 from J, leaving 6 bases between them. There are 13 residues in the CDR3. CDR3 sequence: CASSLGSADTQYF. The CDR3 bases are TGTGCCAGCAGCTTAGGCTCGGCAGATACGCAGTATTTT.

This chain links TRBV4-1 with TRBJ2-7, with D unclear. V was shortened by 0 bases and J by 3 bases, with 12 bases between the two germline ends. CDR3 length: 15 amino acids. Germline CDR1 MGHRA, CDR2 YSYEKL. CDR3 DNA sequence: TGCGCCAGCAGCCAAGATTCCAACATCCTCTACGAGCAGTACTTC. It codes for CASSQDSNILYEQYF.

Many counts were recorded for this clonotype. The rearrangement links TRBV7-9 to TRBJ2-5; D is perhaps TRBD2 (6 bases). Germline V gene data show CDR1 as SEHNR and CDR2 as FQNEAQ (reference sequence). V was clipped by 4 bases and J by 1 base, with 10 bases between them. CDR3 length: 14 residues. The CDR3 here is CASSSSGAQETQYF. CDR3 bases: TGTGCCAGCAGCTCGTCGGGAGCCCAAGAGACCCAGTACTTC.

This clonotype was found many times. The chain is built from TRBV6-1 and TRBJ2-6, with a possible D match to TRBD1 (6 bases). Trimming cost V 4 bases and J 1 base, with 23 bases left between them. Germline lookup yields CDR1 MNHNS and CDR2 SASEGT. The CDR3 loop spans 20 amino acids. This CDR3 reads CASSGSSGRGVLSGANVLTF. CDR3 nucleotide sequence: TGTGCCAGCAGTGGCTCGTCGGGCAGGGGTGTTTTGTCTGGGGCCAACGTCCTGACTTTC.

This clonotype was counted many times. This chain links TRBV4-1 with TRBJ1-5, with D uncertain. The CDR3 consists of 13 residues. Germline assignment: CDR1 MGHRA and CDR2 YSYEKL. Trimming shortened V by 0 bases and J by 5 bases, and 5 bases separated the two germline ends. The CDR3 nucleotides are TGCGCCAGCAGCCAAGAACCCTATCAGCCCCAGCATTTT. It specifies CASSQEPYQPQHF.

There are many counts of this clonotype. The chain is built from TRBV10-2 and TRBJ1-1, with 8 bases lining up with TRBD1. The V gene end was trimmed by 6 bases and the J gene end by 4 bases; junction bases not matched to a gene: 4. This CDR3 spans 13 amino acids. CDR1 and CDR2 from the germline V gene are WSHSY and SAAADI. The CDR3 is CASRVTGGTEAFF. The DNA for the CDR3 is TGCGCCAGCAGGGTAACAGGGGGCACTGAAGCTTTCTTT.

The CDR3 coding sequence is TGTGCCAGCAGCGTAGAGGGACAGCCTCTCCCCTACGAGCAGTTCTTC. Translating gives CASSVEGQPLPYEQFF. V gene TRBV9 combines with J gene TRBJ2-1; TRBD1 matches 7 bases. V lost 0 bases and J lost 10; bases outside the gene matches: 13. CDR1 and CDR2 (germline): SGDLS, YYNGEE. CDR3 length: 16 residues. Drawing the rest from reference TRBV9 and TRBJ2-1, the complete variable domain is DSGVTQTPKHLITATGQRVTLRCSPRSGDLSVYWYQQSLDQGLQFLIQYYNGEERAKGNILERFSAQQFPDLHSELNLSSLELGDSALYFCASSVEGQPLPYEQFFGPGTRLTVL.

This clonotype was detected ten times or more. J is TRBJ2-2 and V is TRBV28, with TRBD2 matching 7 bases. Germline values: CDR1 MDHEN, CDR2 SYDVKM. Unmatched junction bases numbered 6, after V lost 3 bases and J lost 2 bases. CDR3 length: 16 residues. CDR3 amino acids: CASSFFASGNTGELFF. Here the CDR3 DNA reads TGTGCCAGCAGTTTTTTCGCTAGCGGTAACACCGGGGAGCTGTTTTTT. Combining the CDR3 with reference TRBV28 and TRBJ2-2 gives the whole variable domain DVKVTQSSRYLVKRTGEKVFLECVQDMDHENMFWYRQDPGLGLRLIYFSYDVKMKEKGDIPEGYSVSREKKERFSLILESASTNQTSMYLCASSFFASGNTGELFFGEGSRLTVL.

This clonotype was seen repeatedly, ten times or more. The J gene is TRBJ2-1, the V gene TRBV20-1; no reliable D call. V was pared by 0 bases and J by 6 bases, with 12 bases between. Germline CDR1 DFQATT, CDR2 SNEGSKA (reference sequence). The CDR3 covers 14 residues. The CDR3: CSARDLARTNEQFF. The CDR3 DNA sequence: TGCAGTGCTAGAGATTTAGCTAGAACCAATGAGCAGTTCTTC.

This clonotype was counted once. This chain links TRBV28 with TRBJ2-3, with D hard to call. In germline, CDR1 is MDHEN, CDR2 SYDVKM. CDR3 length equals 11 residues. Trimming left V 6 bases short and J 4 bases short, with 5 bases between. As DNA, the CDR3 is TGTGCCAGCAGCAGGCCAGATACGCAGTATTTT. Translation: CASSRPDTQYF.

This clonotype has a count of ten or more. The rearrangement uses TRBV2 and TRBJ2-3; weak D call: TRBD1 (5 bases). This CDR3 comprises 13 residues. V was cut by 7 bases and J by 1 base, with 9 bases left in between. CDR1 and CDR2 (germline): SNHLY, FYNNEI. The CDR3 spells CASTWGRTDTQYF. CDR3 in DNA: TGTGCCAGCACCTGGGGCCGCACAGATACGCAGTATTTT.

This clonotype was counted at least ten times. This chain joins TRBV29-1 and TRBJ2-2; D is possibly TRBD2 (6 bases). CDR1 and CDR2 from the germline V gene are SQVTM and ANQGSEA. The CDR3 totals 14 residues. V dropped 6 bases and J dropped 2 bases, with 13 bases sitting between them. In nucleotides, the CDR3 is TGCAGCGTCTTTAGCGGAATAAACACCGGGGAGCTGTTTTTT. Translation: CSVFSGINTGELFF.

This clonotype was counted a few times. Since a much larger clone is just one base distant, this may be a read error. The genes are TRBV6-1 and TRBJ2-2, with D perhaps TRBD1 (6 bases). Trimming stripped 11 bases from V and 1 base from J, with 20 bases between. The CDR3 has 16 residues. Germline V CDR1 and CDR2: MNHNS, SASEGT. The CDR3 here is CAATQTGTLNTGELFF. CDR3 sequence (DNA): TGTGCCGCCACCCAGACCGGGACATTGAACACCGGGGAGCTGTTTTTT.

The J gene is TRBJ1-4, the V gene TRBV20-1; no clear D gene. The CDR3 runs to 14 residues. V lost 5 bases, J lost 4 bases, and 14 bases lay in between. Germline V lookup: CDR1 DFQATT, CDR2 SNEGSKA (reference sequence). DNA for the CDR3: TGCAGTGCTCTTAAAAATCGGGTTAATGAAAAACTGTTTTTT. It yields the protein CSALKNRVNEKLFF.

The chain recombines TRBV5-5 with TRBJ2-5, with a possible D match to TRBD1 (6 bases). V lost 6 bases and J 10 bases, leaving 25 bases between the germline ends. The CDR3 contains 15 residues. The germline CDR1 and CDR2 sequences are SGHKS and YYEKEE (reference sequence). CDR3 region: CASNRDGSGSLIQYF. CDR3 bases: TGTGCCAGCAACAGGGACGGCTCGGGGAGCTTGATCCAGTACTTC.

As for this clonotype: No DNA is shown, since the ends of the CDR3 on it are uncertain; the CDR3 is the one TCRdb lists. This sequence joins TRBV7-2 and TRBJ1-1; TRBD1 is the table's D call, not checked against the DNA. A total of 20 residues make up the CDR3, ends included. CDR1 is SGHTA and CDR2 is FQGNSA in the germline V gene. The CDR3 here is CASSFYICSATNRGNTEAFF.

This clonotype was seen many times. The chain recombines TRBV29-1 with TRBJ2-3, with 9 nucleotides matching TRBD2. Germline V gene data show CDR1 as SQVTM and CDR2 as ANQGSEA. The CDR3 runs 15 residues. Trimming at V came to 7 bases and at J to 5 bases, leaving 13 bases not matched to a gene. This CDR3 is CSAPFGGRAGDTQYF. In DNA, the CDR3 is TGCAGCGCTCCCTTTGGCGGGAGGGCCGGAGATACGCAGTATTTT.

This clonotype was counted at least ten times. The V call is TRBV7-8, the J call TRBJ2-7; 8 bases fit TRBD2. CDR3 length: 17 residues. The J segment lost 0 bases and the V segment lost 2 bases, leaving 9 bases of the junction unmatched. Germline CDR1 is SGHVS and CDR2 is FQNEAQ. The CDR3 bases are TGTGCCAGCAGCTTAACGACTAGCGCTCAGAGCTCCTACGAGCAGTACTTC. Encoded protein: CASSLTTSAQSSYEQYF.

This clonotype was recorded at least ten times. This chain joins TRBV10-3 and TRBJ2-3, with a possible D match to TRBD2 (5 bases). This CDR3 has 16 residues. Trimming left V 4 bases short and J 0 bases short, with 14 bases between. Per the germline V gene, CDR1 is ENHRY and CDR2 is SYGVKD. The CDR3 loop reads CAISAGGRGSTDTQYF. The CDR3 DNA reads as TGTGCCATCAGTGCAGGCGGGCGCGGAAGCACAGATACGCAGTATTTT.

This clonotype was counted many times. Its ends do not fully match the called genes, so a read error is possible. The chain employs TRBV20-1 and TRBJ2-5; possible D gene TRBD2, 6 bases. CDR3 length equals 14 residues. Germline assignment: CDR1 DFQATT and CDR2 SNEGSKA (reference sequence). CDR3 nucleotides: TGCAGTGCTAGAGGGGGACTCACGCTGGAGACCCGGTACTTC. This translates into CSARGGLTLETRYF.

This clonotype was counted many times. The V gene is TRBV20-1, the J gene TRBJ2-3, with D maybe TRBD2 (5 bases). The germline gives CDR1 DFQATT, CDR2 SNEGSKA (reference sequence). Trimming took off 5 bases at V and 5 bases at J, with 20 bases between the two ends. The CDR3 is made up of 15 amino acids. The CDR3 here is CSADTRGELGDTQYF. CDR3 sequence (DNA): TGCAGTGCTGACACTCGTGGGGAGCTAGGAGATACGCAGTATTTT.

At least ten counts were recorded for this clonotype. V is TRBV12-3 or TRBV12-4 and J is TRBJ2-5; D gene unclear. The length of the CDR3 is 12 residues. The V and J ends lost 3 bases and 7 bases respectively, with 9 bases between them. CDR3 nucleotide sequence: TGTGCCAGCAGTTTTCCAGGCTCGACCCAGTACTTC. Encoded protein: CASSFPGSTQYF.

There are many counts of this clonotype. This sequence joins TRBV7-3 and TRBJ1-3; D call uncertain. Trimming shortened V by 4 bases and J by 10 bases, and 14 bases separated the two germline ends. CDR3 length equals 13 residues. Looked up from germline, CDR1 is SGHTA and CDR2 is FQGTGA. CDR3 DNA sequence: TGTGCCAGCAGCTCTCCGGGATTGGGGACCATATATTTT. It yields the protein CASSSPGLGTIYF.

The table lists this clonotype with many counts. The J gene is TRBJ2-5, the V gene TRBV27; 8 nucleotides line up with TRBD1. V gave up 5 bases and J gave up 5 bases; unmatched junction bases: 10. The CDR3 is made up of 15 amino acids. CDR1 MNHEY and CDR2 SMNVEV come from the germline V gene (reference sequence). The CDR3 loop is CASSPRTGLRETQYF. For the CDR3, the DNA is TGTGCCAGCAGTCCCCGGACAGGGCTTAGGGAGACCCAGTACTTC.

In its sample, this clonotype was seen many times. The rearrangement joins TRBV12-3 or TRBV12-4 to TRBJ2-7, with a possible D match to TRBD1 (6 bases). V was shortened by 6 bases and J by 3 bases, with 12 bases between the two germline ends. This CDR3 spans 13 amino acids. The CDR3 bases are TGTGCCAGCAGCCTGACCAGGGGCTACGAGCAGTACTTC. Translation: CASSLTRGYEQYF.

This clonotype was seen repeatedly, ten times or more. The V gene is TRBV20-1, the J gene TRBJ2-1, with no clear D. CDR1 and CDR2 from the germline V gene are DFQATT and SNEGSKA (reference sequence). This CDR3 comprises 17 residues. Trimming removed 3 bases from V and 0 bases from J, with 18 bases in between. CDR3 amino acids: CSARLRSGSSSYNEQFF. The CDR3 nucleotides are TGCAGTGCTAGGCTCAGATCCGGATCGAGCTCCTACAATGAGCAGTTCTTC.

This clonotype was counted ten times or more. The chain carries TRBV5-5 and TRBJ1-1; no definite D call. Trimming took 1 base from V and 1 from J, leaving 5 bases between them. Germline V lookup: CDR1 SGHKS, CDR2 YYEKEE (reference sequence). The CDR3 spans 13 residues. CDR3 DNA: TGTGCCAGCAGCTTGAAGGGGAACACTGAAGCTTTCTTT. As protein: CASSLKGNTEAFF.

This clonotype has ten or more counts. The chain couples TRBV28 to TRBJ1-5; no clear D. Germline loops: CDR1 MDHEN, CDR2 SYDVKM. The CDR3 extends over 13 amino acids. Trimming pared 6 bases from V and 1 base from J, leaving 7 bases between. The CDR3 here is CASRGGSNQPQHF. Written as DNA, the CDR3 is TGTGCCAGCAGGGGAGGGAGCAATCAGCCCCAGCATTTT.